This passage covers 2 T cell receptor beta chains from one sample sequenced in a study of blood T cell repertoires in COVID-19. Clones were sequenced by immunoSEQ multiplex PCR, and TCRdb holds only the in-frame ones, with some missing. This sample has 150,000 to 200,000 clones; 79% occur once, and the top ten carry around a sixth. The sequenced material came from peripheral blood. These receptors all come from a man in his 60s with active or convalescent COVID-19.

This CDR3 is CASSLLRREQYF. CDR3 DNA: TGTGCCAGCAGCTTGCTCAGGCGCGAGCAGTACTTC. The chain joins TRBV5-6 to TRBJ2-7; D is unclear. Trimming pared 1 base from V and 6 bases from J, leaving 8 bases between. Germline V gene data show CDR1 as SGHDT and CDR2 as YYEEEE. This CDR3 has 12 residues.

The chain's CDR3 is CASSGGGSGANVLTF. CDR3 in DNA: TGTGCCAGCAGCGGCGGGGGGTCAGGGGCCAACGTCCTGACTTTC. The rearrangement links TRBV28 to TRBJ2-6; 8 positions match TRBD2. V shed 6 bases, J shed 4 bases, and the junction held 5 bases outside the gene matches. From germline, CDR1 is MDHEN and CDR2 SYDVKM. This CDR3 spans 15 amino acids.